The entry below gives a single TCR beta chain sequence along with its context. This sample is part of a study of Ad26.COV2.S vaccination and SARS-CoV-2 variants. Germline V gives CDR1 SGHDN, CDR2 FVKESK. The CDR3 runs to 13 residues. The V end was cut by 2 bases, the J end by 7 bases, with 11 bases between. The method was immunoSEQ multiplex PCR; TCRdb's version includes in-frame clones alone and lacks a portion of them. The sample consists of 380,000 or so clones, about 87% of them appearing once. As to treatment: some 19 received Ad26.COV2.S at low or high dose, single or two shots; roughly five received placebo; per-sample allocation not given. Samples came from day 63 after the first vaccine or placebo injection.

This clonotype was obtained from a person between 18 and 65 years old who received the Ad26.COV2.S COVID-19 vaccine or a placebo. The input for sequencing was peripheral blood, taken in a trial of Ad26.COV2.S vaccine versus placebo. V is TRBV14 and J is TRBJ1-2; tentatively, D is TRBD1 (5 bases). The CDR3 loop is CASSQNPRGGYTF. In DNA, the CDR3 is TGTGCCAGCAGCCAAAATCCAAGGGGTGGCTACACCTTC.